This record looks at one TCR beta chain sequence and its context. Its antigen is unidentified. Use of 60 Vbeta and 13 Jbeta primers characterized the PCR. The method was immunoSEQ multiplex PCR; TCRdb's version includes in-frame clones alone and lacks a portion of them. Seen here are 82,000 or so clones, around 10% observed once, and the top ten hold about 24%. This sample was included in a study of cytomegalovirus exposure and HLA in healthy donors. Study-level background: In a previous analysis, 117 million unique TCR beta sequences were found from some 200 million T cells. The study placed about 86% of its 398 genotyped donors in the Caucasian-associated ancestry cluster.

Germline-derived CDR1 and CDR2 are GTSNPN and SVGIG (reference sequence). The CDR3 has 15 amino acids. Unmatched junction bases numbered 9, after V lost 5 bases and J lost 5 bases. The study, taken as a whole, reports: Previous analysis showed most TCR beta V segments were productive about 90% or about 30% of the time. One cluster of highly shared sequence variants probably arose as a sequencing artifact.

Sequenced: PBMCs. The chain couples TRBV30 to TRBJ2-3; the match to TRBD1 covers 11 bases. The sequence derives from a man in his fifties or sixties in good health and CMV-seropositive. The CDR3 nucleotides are TGTGCCTGGGGTCCGGGGACAGGGGGAAGAGATACGCAGTATTTT. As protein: CAWGPGTGGRDTQYF.